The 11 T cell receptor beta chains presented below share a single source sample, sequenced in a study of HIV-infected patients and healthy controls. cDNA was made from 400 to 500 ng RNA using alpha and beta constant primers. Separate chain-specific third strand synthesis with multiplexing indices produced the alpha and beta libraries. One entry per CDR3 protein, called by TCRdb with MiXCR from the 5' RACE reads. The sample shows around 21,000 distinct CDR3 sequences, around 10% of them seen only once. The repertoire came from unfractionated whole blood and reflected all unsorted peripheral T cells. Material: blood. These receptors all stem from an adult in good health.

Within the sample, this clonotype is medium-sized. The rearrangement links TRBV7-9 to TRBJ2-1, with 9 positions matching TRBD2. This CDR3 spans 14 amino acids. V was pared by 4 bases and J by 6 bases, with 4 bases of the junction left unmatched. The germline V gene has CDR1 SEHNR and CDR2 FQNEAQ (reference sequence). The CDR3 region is CASSWGLASNEQFF. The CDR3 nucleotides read TGTGCCAGCAGCTGGGGACTAGCCAGCAATGAGCAGTTCTTC.

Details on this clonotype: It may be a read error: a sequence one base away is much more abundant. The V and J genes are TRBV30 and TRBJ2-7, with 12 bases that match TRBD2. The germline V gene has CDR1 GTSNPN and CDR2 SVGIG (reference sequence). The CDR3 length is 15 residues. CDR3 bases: TGTGCCTGGAGAGAAGGACTAGCGGGGAGTTACGAGAAGTACTTC. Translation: CAWREGLAGSYEKYF.

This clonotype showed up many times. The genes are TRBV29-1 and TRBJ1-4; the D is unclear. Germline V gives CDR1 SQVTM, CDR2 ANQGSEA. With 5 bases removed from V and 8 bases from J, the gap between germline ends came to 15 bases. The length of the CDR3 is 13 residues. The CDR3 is CSVPAEAGEKLFF. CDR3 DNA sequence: TGCAGCGTTCCTGCCGAGGCGGGGGAAAAACTGTTTTTT.

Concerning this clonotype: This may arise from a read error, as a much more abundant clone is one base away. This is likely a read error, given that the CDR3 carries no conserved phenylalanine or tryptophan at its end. The CDR3 bases are TGTGCCAGCAGCTTAGCGGGAGGGCCACCAGATACGCAGTATCTT. Translated, it gives CASSLAGGPPDTQYL. This chain joins TRBV11-3 and TRBJ2-3; 8 bases agree with TRBD2. V shed 1 base and J 4 bases; nucleotides not matched to a gene: 4. The CDR3 contains 15 residues. Germline lookup yields CDR1 SGHNT and CDR2 YENEEA.

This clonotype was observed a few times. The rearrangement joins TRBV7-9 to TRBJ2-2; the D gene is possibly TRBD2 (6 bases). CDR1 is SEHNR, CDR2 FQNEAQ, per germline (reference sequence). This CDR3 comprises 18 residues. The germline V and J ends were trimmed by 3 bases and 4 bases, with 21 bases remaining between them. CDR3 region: CASSFRDAGLVFTGELFF. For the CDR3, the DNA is TGTGCCAGCAGCTTCCGGGACGCGGGACTCGTGTTCACCGGGGAGCTGTTTTTT.

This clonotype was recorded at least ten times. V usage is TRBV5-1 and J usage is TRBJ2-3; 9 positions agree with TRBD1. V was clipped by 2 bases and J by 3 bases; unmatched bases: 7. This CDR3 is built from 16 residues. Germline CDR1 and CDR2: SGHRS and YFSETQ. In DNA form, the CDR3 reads TGCGCCAGCAGCTTCTTGATTGGACAGGGGACAGATACGCAGTATTTT. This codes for CASSFLIGQGTDTQYF.

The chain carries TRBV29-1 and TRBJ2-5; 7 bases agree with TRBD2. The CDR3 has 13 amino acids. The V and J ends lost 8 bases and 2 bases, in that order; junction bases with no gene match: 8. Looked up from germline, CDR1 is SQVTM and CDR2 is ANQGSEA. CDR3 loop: CSTQSGGQETQYF. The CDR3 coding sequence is TGCAGCACCCAATCGGGAGGACAAGAGACCCAGTACTTC.

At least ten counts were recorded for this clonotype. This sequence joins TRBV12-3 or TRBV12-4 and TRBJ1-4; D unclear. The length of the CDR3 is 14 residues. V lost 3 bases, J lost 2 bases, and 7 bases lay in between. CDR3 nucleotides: TGTGCCAGCAGTTTTACCGGGACTAATGAAAAACTGTTTTTT. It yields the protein CASSFTGTNEKLFF.

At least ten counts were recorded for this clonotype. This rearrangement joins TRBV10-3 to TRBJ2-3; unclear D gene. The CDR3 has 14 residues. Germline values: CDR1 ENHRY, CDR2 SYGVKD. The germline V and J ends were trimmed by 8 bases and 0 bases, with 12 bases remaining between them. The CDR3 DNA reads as TGTGCCATCCGTCCCCTACTTAGCACAGATACGCAGTATTTT. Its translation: CAIRPLLSTDTQYF.

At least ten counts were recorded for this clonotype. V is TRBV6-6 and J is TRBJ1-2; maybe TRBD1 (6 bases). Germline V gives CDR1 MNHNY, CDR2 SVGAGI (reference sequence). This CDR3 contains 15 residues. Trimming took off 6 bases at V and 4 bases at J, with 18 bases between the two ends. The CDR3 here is CASSLARQDIYGYTF. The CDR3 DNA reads TGTGCCAGCAGCCTAGCCCGACAGGACATCTATGGCTACACCTTC.

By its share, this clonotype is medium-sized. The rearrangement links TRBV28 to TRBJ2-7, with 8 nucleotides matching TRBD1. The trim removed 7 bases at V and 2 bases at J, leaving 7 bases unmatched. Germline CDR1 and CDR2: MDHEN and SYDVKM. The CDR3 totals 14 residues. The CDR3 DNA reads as TGTGCCAGCAAACGGACAGGGAGTCCCTACGAGCAGTACTTC. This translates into CASKRTGSPYEQYF. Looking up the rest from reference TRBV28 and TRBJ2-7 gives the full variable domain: DVKVTQSSRYLVKRTGEKVFLECVQDMDHENMFWYRQDPGLGLRLIYFSYDVKMKEKGDIPEGYSVSREKKERFSLILESASTNQTSMYLCASKRTGSPYEQYFGPGTRLTVT.